The present TCR beta chain was sequenced within a study of T cells expressing NK-cell markers. The wider study: Sequenced donors, eight in total, included seven who were HCMV-seropositive and one who was seronegative. Study-level findings and limits: These clonotypes, the leaders elsewhere, also led the CD3+CD56-NKG2C+ fraction in four donors.

This CDR3 region has 17 residues. Germline V gene data show CDR1 as SGHVS and CDR2 as FQNEAQ. From its re-call of the 5' RACE reads, TCRdb lists each CDR3 protein once, without DNA. Its clone listing holds around 280,000 distinct CDR3 sequences. Notes on this clonotype: What it binds is not known.

The source of this sequence is a man between 18 and 29 years old in good health. The sample taken for sequencing was blood T cells: a sorted CD56 or NKG2C T cell subset, CD4+ or CD8+ T cells, or bulk PBMC T cells (not recorded which). The V call is TRBV7-8, the J call TRBJ1-5; TCRdb proposes TRBD1, but this gene call is untestable without DNA. The chain's CDR3 is CASSLARWTGAAQPQHF.